Below, 23 T cell receptor beta chains from the same sample are listed, as sequenced in a study of blood T cell repertoires in COVID-19. Repertoires were generated with immunoSEQ multiplex PCR, while TCRdb's copy carries only in-frame clones and drops some. Of under 110,000 clones listed, approximately 80% were seen once; the top ten hold 11% to 15%. Material for sequencing was peripheral blood. Receptors originate from a woman in her sixties with acute or convalescent COVID-19.

The chain employs TRBV7-9 and TRBJ1-1, with 8 bases that match TRBD1. Germline V gives CDR1 SEHNR, CDR2 FQNEAQ (reference sequence). The CDR3 runs 18 residues. V was clipped by 6 bases and J by 6 bases; unmatched bases: 21. The CDR3: CASSLWLQGAGRRAEAFF. In nucleotides, the CDR3 is TGTGCCAGCAGTTTATGGTTGCAGGGGGCGGGCAGAAGGGCTGAAGCTTTCTTT.

The chain is built from TRBV7-8 and TRBJ2-7, with a weak D call TRBD1 (6 bases). The germline V gene encodes CDR1 SGHVS and CDR2 FQNEAQ. Trimming cost V 5 bases and J 1 base, with 12 bases left between them. This CDR3 is built from 14 residues. CDR3: CASSTWTDSYEQYF. For the CDR3, the DNA is TGTGCCAGCAGCACGTGGACAGATTCCTACGAGCAGTACTTC.

Remarks on this clone: At one boundary the junction diverges from the germline segment, which might be a read error. V gene TRBV6-1 combines with J gene TRBJ1-1; no definite D call. This CDR3 spans 15 amino acids. Per the germline V gene, CDR1 is MNHNS and CDR2 is SASEGT. CDR3 nucleotide sequence: TGTGCCAGCAGAGAAGGGAGCAGAATGAACACTGAAGCTTTCTTT. Amino acid sequence: CASREGSRMNTEAFF.

The CDR3 region has the DNA TGTGCCAGCAGCCCATTAGCGGTAGTCTCCTACAATGAGCAGTTCTTC. Translated: CASSPLAVVSYNEQFF. The chain couples TRBV7-8 to TRBJ2-1, with TRBD2 as a possible D gene (6 bases). Trimming took off 5 bases at V and 0 bases at J, with 14 bases between the two ends. Germline V gene data show CDR1 as SGHVS and CDR2 as FQNEAQ. The CDR3 has 16 amino acids. The full variable domain, completed using reference TRBV7-8 and TRBJ2-1, is GAGVSQSPRYKVAKRGQDVALRCDPISGHVSLFWYQQALGQGPEFLTYFQNEAQLDKSGLPSDRFFAERPEGSVSTLKIQRTQQEDSAVYLCASSPLAVVSYNEQFFGPGTRLTVL.

This chain joins TRBV5-6 and TRBJ2-5, with 13 bases lining up with TRBD2. This CDR3 is 18 amino acids long. Germline V gene sequence: CDR1 SGHDT, CDR2 YYEEEE. The ends lost 1 base at V and 2 bases at J; junction bases unmatched: 8. CDR3 in DNA: TGTGCCAGCAGCTTGCTACTAGCGGGGGGGCCGAAACAAGAGACCCAGTACTTC. The encoded protein is CASSLLLAGGPKQETQYF.

This chain connects TRBV12-5 to TRBJ2-7; D gene unclear. Per the germline V gene, CDR1 is LGHNT and CDR2 is FRNRAP. The CDR3 is 14 residues long. V dropped 0 bases and J dropped 0 bases, with 6 bases sitting between them. This chain's CDR3 is CASGLVPSSYEQYF. The CDR3 DNA reads as TGTGCTAGTGGTTTGGTCCCCAGCTCCTACGAGCAGTACTTC.

This sequence joins TRBV5-1 and TRBJ1-2, with TRBD1 matching over 12 bases. From germline, CDR1 is SGHRS and CDR2 YFSETQ. CDR3 size: 14 residues. J gave up 14 bases and V 4 bases, and 12 bases lay outside the gene matches. The chain's CDR3 is CASSPGTGGYSETF. CDR3 nucleotides: TGCGCCAGCAGCCCGGGGACAGGGGGCTATAGCGAGACCTTC. Full variable domain (remainder filled in from reference TRBV5-1 and TRBJ1-2): KAGVTQTPRYLIKTRGQQVTLSCSPISGHRSVSWYQQTPGQGLQFLFEYFSETQRNKGNFPGRFSGRQFSNSRSEMNVSTLELGDSALYLCASSPGTGGYSETFGSGTRLTVV.

The rearrangement links TRBV30 to TRBJ1-4; no reliable D call. This CDR3 is 12 amino acids long. Trimming left V 6 bases short and J 4 bases short, with 9 bases between. The germline V gene encodes CDR1 GTSNPN and CDR2 SVGIG (reference sequence). The CDR3 loop reads CACGRGNEKLFF. The CDR3 nucleotides read TGTGCCTGTGGACGGGGTAATGAAAAACTGTTTTTT.

V usage is TRBV5-1 and J usage is TRBJ2-5; TRBD2 matches 11 bases. Germline V lookup: CDR1 SGHRS, CDR2 YFSETQ. With 0 bases clipped from V and 7 bases from J, the junction kept 8 bases outside the gene matches. This CDR3 comprises 16 residues. The CDR3, as DNA: TGCGCCAGCAGCTTGGGACTAGCGGGATACCAGAGGACCCAGTACTTC. This sequence encodes CASSLGLAGYQRTQYF.

The V and J genes are TRBV27 and TRBJ1-6; D is ambiguous. V lost 6 bases and J lost 0, with 21 bases in between. The CDR3 totals 19 residues. Germline V gene data show CDR1 as MNHEY and CDR2 as SMNVEV (reference sequence). Here the CDR3 DNA reads TGTGCCAGCAGACCTAATCCGGGTCGACCTAGCTCCTATAATTCACCCCTCCACTTT. Translation gives CASRPNPGRPSSYNSPLHF.

This chain connects TRBV9 to TRBJ2-5; 9 bases match TRBD2. The V gene's germline CDR1 is SGDLS and CDR2 YYNGEE. V trimming: 2 bases; J trimming: 5 bases; junction bases outside the gene matches: 7. The CDR3 covers 15 residues. Here the CDR3 DNA reads TGTGCCAGCAGCGTCTCCAGGACTAGCGAGGAGACCCAGTACTTC. Its protein is CASSVSRTSEETQYF. The variable domain in full, with the rest retrieved from reference TRBV9 and TRBJ2-5, is DSGVTQTPKHLITATGQRVTLRCSPRSGDLSVYWYQQSLDQGLQFLIQYYNGEERAKGNILERFSAQQFPDLHSELNLSSLELGDSALYFCASSVSRTSEETQYFGPGTRLLVL.

The CDR3 region has the DNA TGCAGCGCCGGGACAGCGGGTAGGGAAAAACTGTTTTTT. This gives the protein CSAGTAGREKLFF. The chain has TRBV29-1 and TRBJ1-4, with 7 bases lining up with TRBD1. Unmatched junction bases numbered 10, after V lost 7 bases and J lost 8 bases. The CDR3 extends over 13 amino acids. CDR1 and CDR2 (germline): SQVTM, ANQGSEA.

This chain joins TRBV29-1 and TRBJ2-5; the D gene is possibly TRBD1 (6 bases). Germline V gene sequence: CDR1 SQVTM, CDR2 ANQGSEA. The CDR3 extends over 13 amino acids. The V end was cut by 3 bases, the J end by 0 bases, with 8 bases between. The CDR3 sequence is CSVDRGYQETQYF. DNA of the CDR3: TGCAGCGTTGACAGGGGCTACCAAGAGACCCAGTACTTC.

This chain uses TRBV5-6 with TRBJ2-2, with 8 bases matching TRBD2. CDR3 size: 16 residues. V was clipped by 0 bases and J by 6 bases; unmatched bases: 7. The germline V gene encodes CDR1 SGHDT and CDR2 YYEEEE. CDR3 protein: CASSLGGGRTAGELFF. CDR3 bases: TGTGCCAGCAGCTTGGGGGGCGGGAGGACCGCCGGGGAGCTGTTTTTT.

This chain connects TRBV5-6 to TRBJ2-7, with 7 bases fitting TRBD1. The V and J ends lost 0 bases and 3 bases, in that order; junction bases with no gene match: 6. CDR3 length: 15 amino acids. Germline V gene lookup returns CDR1 SGHDT and CDR2 YYEEEE. CDR3 amino acids: CASSLEFGTDYEQYF. CDR3 nucleotides: TGTGCCAGCAGCTTGGAGTTCGGGACAGACTACGAGCAGTACTTC.

This chain links TRBV7-2 with TRBJ1-4, with 8 bases aligning to TRBD1. CDR1 and CDR2 (germline): SGHTA, FQGNSA. CDR3 length: 17 residues. The V segment lost 1 base and the J segment 3 bases; nucleotides outside the gene matches: 7. The CDR3 spells CASSLVPGGPANEKLFF. CDR3 nucleotides: TGTGCCAGCAGCTTAGTTCCAGGGGGCCCGGCTAATGAAAAACTGTTTTTT.

The V and J genes are TRBV7-8 and TRBJ2-1, with TRBD1 identical over 8 bases. The germline V gene encodes CDR1 SGHVS and CDR2 FQNEAQ. The CDR3 has 18 amino acids. The junction had 14 bases not matched to a gene; V was cut back by 5 bases and J by 2 bases. The CDR3 coding sequence is TGTGCCAGCAGCGCTAGTACTAGGGGACAGGAGACCTACAATGAGCAGTTCTTC. Protein product: CASSASTRGQETYNEQFF.

The V call is TRBV6-5, the J call TRBJ1-1, with TRBD1 matching over 7 bases. CDR3 length: 15 residues. CDR1 is MNHEY, CDR2 SVGAGI, per germline. V lost 0 bases to trimming and J lost 2 bases; unmatched junction nucleotides: 3. The CDR3 nucleotides are TGTGCCAGCAGTTACTCCGGACAGGCAAACACTGAAGCTTTCTTT. Amino acids: CASSYSGQANTEAFF.

The rearrangement links TRBV6-1 to TRBJ2-7; 7 bases line up with TRBD2. CDR3 length: 14 amino acids. The ends lost 6 bases at V and 0 bases at J; junction bases unmatched: 5. CDR1 and CDR2 (germline): MNHNS, SASEGT. CDR3 in DNA: TGTGCCAGCAGGGGGAGGGTAGGCTCCTACGAGCAGTACTTC. This sequence encodes CASRGRVGSYEQYF.

The chain uses TRBV7-2 and TRBJ2-3; D unresolved. Germline assignment: CDR1 SGHTA and CDR2 FQGNSA. Trimming removed 3 bases at V and 0 bases at J, with 7 bases between. This CDR3 has 14 residues. CDR3 amino acids: CASSFIGSTDTQYF. The CDR3 nucleotides read TGTGCCAGCAGCTTTATCGGGAGCACAGATACGCAGTATTTT.

The V and J genes are TRBV4-1 and TRBJ2-7, with D possibly being TRBD1 (6 bases). V was cut by 0 bases and J by 2 bases, with 14 bases left in between. The CDR3 is 16 residues long. CDR1 is MGHRA and CDR2 is YSYEKL in the germline V gene. DNA of the CDR3: TGCGCCAGCAGCCAAGAGAACGGGCAGGGGCCCTACGAGCAGTACTTC. Protein product: CASSQENGQGPYEQYF.

V usage is TRBV6-5 and J usage is TRBJ2-5; 7 nucleotides line up with TRBD1. CDR3 length equals 15 residues. V lost 5 bases, J lost 5 bases, and 11 bases stayed unmatched. CDR1 is MNHEY, CDR2 SVGAGI, per germline. The CDR3 here is CASSPRRGGLETQYF. The CDR3 bases are TGTGCCAGCAGTCCCAGAAGAGGGGGCTTGGAGACCCAGTACTTC.

The chain is built from TRBV4-2 and TRBJ2-1; TRBD2 matches at 7 bases. With 0 bases clipped from V and 5 bases from J, the junction kept 7 bases outside the gene matches. Germline CDR1 reads LGHNA; CDR2 reads YNFKEQ. This CDR3 contains 16 residues. The CDR3 loop reads CASSQDRSSGDNEQFF. The CDR3 coding sequence is TGTGCCAGCAGCCAAGATCGGTCTAGCGGAGACAATGAGCAGTTCTTC.